This T cell receptor (beta chain) was captured by sequencing in a study of CD8 T cells in Susac syndrome. It was with random hexamers that 0.5 to 1 ug RNA was reverse transcribed. Amplification of the TCR beta CDR3 was carried out by immunoSEQ multiplex PCR, which spanned a total of 54 Vbeta and 13 Jbeta segments. TCRdb analysed the immunoSEQ multiplex PCR reads with MiXCR anew, one entry per CDR3 protein. In the table there are a few hundred thousand distinct CDR3 sequences, 95% of which are singletons. The study used treatment-naive patients who had stable or active relapsing-remitting disease as multiple sclerosis controls. Per the germline V gene, CDR1 is KGHSH and CDR2 is LQKENI. The V end lost 6 bases, the J end lost 6 bases, and 14 bases lay between the germline ends. CDR3 length equals 13 residues.

This receptor was identified in a human donor with multiple sclerosis. Input material: CD4+ T cells from PBMCs. The chain joins TRBV18 to TRBJ1-2; D is ambiguous. The CDR3 DNA is TGTGCCAGCTCGCCAGAGCCCTCTCATGGCTACACCTTC. Amino acid sequence: CASSPEPSHGYTF.